The rows below give T cell receptor beta chains drawn from one sample of a study of molecular identifiers for immune sequencing clone quantification. TCRdb reprocessed the PCR reads with MiXCR, giving one entry per CDR3 protein. Here the sample spans about half a million distinct CDR3 sequences, about 20% being singletons. The sequenced material came from naive CD8+ T cells from blood, with Jurkat cell RNA spiked in. Source of these receptors: a human donor in good health. Some libraries in this study had Jurkat cell RNA spiked in. Both conserved end residues are part of each CDR3.

cdr3_length: 16
v_call: TRBV3-1
j_call: TRBJ2-1
cdr3_aa: CASSPQASGIFGEQFF

cdr3_length: 15
v_call: TRBV5-5
j_call: TRBJ1-4
cdr3_aa: CASSLESGTNEKLFF

cdr3_length: 15
v_call: TRBV28
j_call: TRBJ2-2
cdr3_aa: CASSLRGLRTGELFF

cdr3_length: 14
v_call: TRBV6-2/TRBV6-3
j_call: TRBJ1-5
cdr3_aa: CASGYLDRNQPQHF

cdr3_length: 15
v_call: TRBV12-3/TRBV12-4
j_call: TRBJ2-3
cdr3_aa: CASRGGGRVGDTQYF

cdr3_length: 13
v_call: TRBV10-2
j_call: TRBJ2-4
cdr3_aa: CASSGGGKNIQYF

cdr3_length: 15
v_call: TRBV6-2/TRBV6-3
j_call: TRBJ2-3
cdr3_aa: CASSYEAGSTDTQYF

cdr3_length: 17
v_call: TRBV2
j_call: TRBJ2-3
cdr3_aa: CASSELQLAGLTDTQYF

cdr3_length: 12
v_call: TRBV6-2/TRBV6-3
j_call: TRBJ1-1
cdr3_aa: CASSYVGTEAFF

cdr3_length: 14
v_call: TRBV27
j_call: TRBJ2-7
cdr3_aa: CASSFQGGSYEQYF